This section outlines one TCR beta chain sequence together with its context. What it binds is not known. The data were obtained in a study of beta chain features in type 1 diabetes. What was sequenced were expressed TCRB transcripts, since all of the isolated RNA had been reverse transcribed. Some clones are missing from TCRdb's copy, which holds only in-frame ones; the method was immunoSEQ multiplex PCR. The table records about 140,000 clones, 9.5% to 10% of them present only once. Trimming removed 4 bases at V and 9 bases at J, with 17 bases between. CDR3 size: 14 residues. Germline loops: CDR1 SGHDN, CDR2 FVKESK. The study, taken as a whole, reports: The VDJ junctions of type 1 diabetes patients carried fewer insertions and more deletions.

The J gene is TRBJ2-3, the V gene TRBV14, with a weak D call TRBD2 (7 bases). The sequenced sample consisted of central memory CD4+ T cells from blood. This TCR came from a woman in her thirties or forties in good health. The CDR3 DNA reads TGTGCCAGCAGCCCCCTAGGAGGCGGGGGCACGCAGTATTTT. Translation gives CASSPLGGGGTQYF.